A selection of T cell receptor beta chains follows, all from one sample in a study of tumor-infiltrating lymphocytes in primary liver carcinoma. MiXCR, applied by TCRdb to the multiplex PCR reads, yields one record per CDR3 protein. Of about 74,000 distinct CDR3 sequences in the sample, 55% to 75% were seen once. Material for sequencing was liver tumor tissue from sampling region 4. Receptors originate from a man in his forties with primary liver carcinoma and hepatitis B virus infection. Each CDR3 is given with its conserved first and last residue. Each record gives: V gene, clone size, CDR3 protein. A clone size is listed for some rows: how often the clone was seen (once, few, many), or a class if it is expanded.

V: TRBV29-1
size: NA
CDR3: CSVNAQRSNEQFF

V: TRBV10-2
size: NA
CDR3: CANSGLAGGAGTGELFF

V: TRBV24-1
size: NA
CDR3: CATSDLGSAGADADTQYF

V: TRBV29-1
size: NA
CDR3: CNVNRGGRNEQYF

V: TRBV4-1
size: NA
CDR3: CDSSPRGTNTQYF

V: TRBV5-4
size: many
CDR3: CASSLSGTGHGYTF

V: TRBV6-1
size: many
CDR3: CASSATYTEAFF

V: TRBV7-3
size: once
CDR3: CASSLRASGVYNEQSF

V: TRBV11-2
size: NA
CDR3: CASSLVSRGSRQETQYF

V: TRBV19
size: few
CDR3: CASSTLAGGSYEQYF

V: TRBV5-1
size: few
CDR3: CASSWGDSWNEQFF

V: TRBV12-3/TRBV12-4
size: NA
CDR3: CASSLVAVALEQYF

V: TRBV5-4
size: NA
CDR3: CTSSPGLARDNEQFF

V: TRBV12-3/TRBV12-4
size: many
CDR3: CASSLAQGYEQFF

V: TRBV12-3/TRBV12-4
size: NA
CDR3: CASTRDSWRGETQYF

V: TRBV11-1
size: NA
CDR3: CVSSPPPEVRKDFHETHYF

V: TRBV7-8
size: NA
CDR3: CASSLDTSEASTDTQYF

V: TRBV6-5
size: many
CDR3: CASSYWGQPPETQYF

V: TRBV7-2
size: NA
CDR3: CASSSGSGTEAFF

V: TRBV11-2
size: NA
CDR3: CASSELRDSSGDAQYF

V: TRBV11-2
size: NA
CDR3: CTSSLVGGSSYKRYF

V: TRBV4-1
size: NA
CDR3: CASSQGVGASGSSIDTQYF

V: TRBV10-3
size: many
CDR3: CAISSNLGLQETQYF

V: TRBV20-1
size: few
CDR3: CSASSGYEQYF

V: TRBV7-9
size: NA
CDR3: CASSLARDSGENSIQPQHF

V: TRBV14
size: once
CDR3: CAISSTGGIDTQYF

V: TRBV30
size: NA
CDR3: CAWSLNIENIQYF

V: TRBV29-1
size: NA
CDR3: CSIRRGNTDTQYF

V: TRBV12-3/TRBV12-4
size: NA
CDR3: CASSRTSVSYNEQLF

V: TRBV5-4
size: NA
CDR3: CTDSDRLAGYNEQFF

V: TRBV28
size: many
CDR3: CASSFRLYNEQFF

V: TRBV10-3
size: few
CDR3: CAISDPDRGNQPQDF

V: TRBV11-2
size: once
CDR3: CASNLDVGGLTGTRYF

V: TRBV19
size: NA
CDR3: CASSIAARADTQYF

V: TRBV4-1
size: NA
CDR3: CASSFTTYGNEQFF

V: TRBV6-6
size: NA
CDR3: CASGTTEGYGYTF

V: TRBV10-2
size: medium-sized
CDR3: CASIGPSQKSYNEQFF